This passage covers 12 T cell receptor beta chains from one sample sequenced in a study of cytomegalovirus exposure and HLA in healthy donors (dated by TCRdb to 2016 to 2017). Library preparation was by the immunoSEQ multiplex PCR assay. For the multiplex PCR, a mixture combining 60 forward primers for TCR Vbeta segments and 13 reverse primers for TCR Jbeta segments was used. This immuneACCESS table, as held by TCRdb, lists in-frame sequences with V and J called but not all clones. Of the missing ones, under half trace to an unresolved V gene in checked studies; the others have no known cause. Within this sample are over 110,000 clones, with more than 75% of them counted one time only. Roughly 2.4% of the sample goes to the ten largest clones. Sequencing was performed on PBMCs. The receptors derive from a woman younger than 30 in good health and CMV-seropositive.

This clone was detected a few times. The J gene is TRBJ2-6, the V gene TRBV19; D not certain. The CDR3 runs 15 residues. Germline V gene data show CDR1 as LNHDA and CDR2 as SQIVND (reference sequence). Trimming took 3 bases from V and 3 from J, leaving 9 bases between them. The CDR3 DNA reads as TGTGCCAGTAGTATTGGAAGAGGTGGGGCCAACGTCCTGACTTTC. As protein: CASSIGRGGANVLTF.

The gene calls are TRBV7-9 and TRBJ1-1; D is undetermined. The CDR3 spans 13 residues. V lost 1 base and J 1 base, leaving 4 bases between the germline ends. From germline, CDR1 is SEHNR and CDR2 FQNEAQ (reference sequence). The CDR3 sequence: CASSLEQNTEAFF. The CDR3 nucleotides read TGTGCCAGCAGCTTAGAACAGAACACTGAAGCTTTCTTT.

CDR3 DNA: TGTGCCAGCAGCAAAGGGACAGGGGGCAACACCGGGGAGCTGTTTTTT. This encodes CASSKGTGGNTGELFF. The V gene is TRBV5-4, the J gene TRBJ2-2, with 12 bases matching TRBD1. CDR3 length: 16 amino acids. Germline-derived CDR1 and CDR2 are SGHNT and YYREEE (reference sequence). J was trimmed by 2 bases and V by 4 bases; bases with no gene match: 3.

In this sample, this clone turned up a few times. The CDR3 spells CASSEVAADSGKLFF. Here the CDR3 DNA reads TGTGCCAGCAGTGAAGTTGCGGCGGATAGCGGAAAACTGTTTTTT. The J gene is TRBJ1-4, the V gene TRBV6-1, with D unresolved. Per germline, CDR1 MNHNS and CDR2 SASEGT. The CDR3 covers 15 residues. The V gene lost 1 base and the J gene lost 10 bases, with 16 bases spanning the gap.

The J gene is TRBJ1-6, the V gene TRBV6-6; 8 positions match TRBD1. Germline assignment: CDR1 MNHNY and CDR2 SVGAGI (reference sequence). V trimming: 6 bases; J trimming: 8 bases; junction bases outside the gene matches: 9. The CDR3 extends over 15 amino acids. The CDR3 protein is CASSHKTGEHSPLHF. The CDR3 DNA reads TGTGCCAGCAGCCACAAGACAGGGGAACATTCACCCCTCCACTTT.

This rearrangement joins TRBV28 to TRBJ1-1; 9 nucleotides match TRBD1. CDR3 size: 13 residues. The V gene's germline CDR1 is MDHEN and CDR2 SYDVKM. Losses at the gene ends were 6 bases for V and 5 bases for J; bases not matched to a gene: 4. In DNA, the CDR3 is TGTGCCAGCAGCCGGGACAGGGCGACTGAAGCTTTCTTT. Translation: CASSRDRATEAFF.

V and J are TRBV6-5 and TRBJ2-1; 9 bases line up with TRBD2. The V and J ends lost 6 bases and 10 bases, in that order; junction bases with no gene match: 10. CDR3 size: 14 residues. CDR1 and CDR2 (germline): MNHEY, SVGAGI. The CDR3 nucleotides are TGTGCCAGCAGGTCCGGGACTAGCATATTCGAGCAGTTCTTC. The encoded protein is CASRSGTSIFEQFF.

This clone has a single count. V usage is TRBV4-1 and J usage is TRBJ1-2; 7 bases match TRBD1. V gave up 1 base and J gave up 4 bases; unmatched junction bases: 3. CDR1 and CDR2 (germline): MGHRA, YSYEKL. The CDR3 consists of 14 residues. The CDR3 DNA reads as TGCGCCAGCAGCCAAGTGGCAGGGGGCTATGGCTACACCTTC. This encodes CASSQVAGGYGYTF.

The chain uses TRBV9 and TRBJ2-7; 8 bases match TRBD2. The germline CDR1 and CDR2 sequences are SGDLS and YYNGEE. The CDR3 runs 13 residues. The V and J ends lost 0 bases and 7 bases, in that order; junction bases with no gene match: 3. The CDR3 sequence: CASSVAGGQEQYF. DNA of the CDR3: TGTGCCAGCAGCGTAGCGGGGGGGCAAGAGCAGTACTTC.

The V and J genes are TRBV9 and TRBJ2-3; D is possibly TRBD2 (5 bases). This CDR3 contains 16 residues. V lost 0 bases and J lost 1, with 12 bases in between. The germline gives CDR1 SGDLS, CDR2 YYNGEE. The CDR3 sequence is CASSVASAGRTDTQYF. As DNA, the CDR3 is TGTGCCAGCAGCGTAGCGTCGGCGGGCCGCACAGATACGCAGTATTTT.

The chain couples TRBV27 to TRBJ1-2; TRBD1 aligns across 10 bases. In germline, CDR1 is MNHEY, CDR2 SMNVEV (reference sequence). CDR3 size: 16 residues. V shed 6 bases and J 8 bases; nucleotides not matched to a gene: 15. The CDR3 sequence: CASSFIPGQGSKGYTF. The CDR3 bases are TGTGCCAGCAGCTTCATCCCGGGACAGGGGTCCAAAGGCTACACCTTC.

The chain carries TRBV4-1 and TRBJ1-4; D is possibly TRBD1 (5 bases). Trimming left V 2 bases short and J 3 bases short, with 13 bases between. CDR1 MGHRA and CDR2 YSYEKL come from the germline V gene. The CDR3 contains 16 residues. The CDR3 nucleotides are TGCGCCAGCAGCCAACCCCTAAAGGGGCCTAATGAAAAACTGTTTTTT. It specifies CASSQPLKGPNEKLFF.